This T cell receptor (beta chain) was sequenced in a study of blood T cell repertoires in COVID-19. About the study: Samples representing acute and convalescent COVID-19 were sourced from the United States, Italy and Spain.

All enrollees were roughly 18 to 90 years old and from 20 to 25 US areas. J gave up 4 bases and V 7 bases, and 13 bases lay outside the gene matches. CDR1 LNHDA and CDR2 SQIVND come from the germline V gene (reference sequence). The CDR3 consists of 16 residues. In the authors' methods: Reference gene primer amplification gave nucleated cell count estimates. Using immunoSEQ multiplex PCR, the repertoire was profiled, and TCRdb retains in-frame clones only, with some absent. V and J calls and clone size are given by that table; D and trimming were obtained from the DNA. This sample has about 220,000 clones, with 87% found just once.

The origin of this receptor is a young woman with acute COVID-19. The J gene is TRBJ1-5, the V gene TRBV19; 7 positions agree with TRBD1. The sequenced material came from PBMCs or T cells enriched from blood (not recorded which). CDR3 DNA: TGTGCCAGTATCCACAGTCCAGGGGGAACGAATCAGCCCCAGCATTTT. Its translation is CASIHSPGGTNQPQHF. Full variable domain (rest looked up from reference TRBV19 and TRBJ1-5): DGGITQSPKYLFRKEGQNVTLSCEQNLNHDAMYWYRQDPGQGLRLIYYSQIVNDFQKGDIAEGYSVSREKKESFPLTVTSAQKNPTAFYLCASIHSPGGTNQPQHFGDGTRLSIL.